Reported below is one TCR beta chain. The V gene lost 5 bases and the J gene lost 2 bases, with 15 bases spanning the gap. This CDR3 spans 15 amino acids. Germline CDR1 reads LNHDA; CDR2 reads SQIVND (reference sequence). This sample is part of a study of T cells in Graves' hyperthyroidism and ophthalmopathy. TCR beta CDR3 region amplification was performed from RNA transcripts. The study used the HTBI primer set for a first-round RT-PCR of the TCR CDR3. TCRdb analysed the multiplex PCR reads with MiXCR anew, one entry per CDR3 protein. The sample lists 390,000 or so distinct CDR3 sequences, about 15% occurring once.

Sequenced: blood. The rearrangement links TRBV19 to TRBJ2-5; D possibly uses TRBD1 or TRBD2 (5 bases each). The source is a man aged 18 to 30 with Graves' ophthalmopathy. The CDR3 DNA sequence: TGTGCCAGTAGTGTTACCGGGACGGCACAAGAGACCCAGTACTTC. Translating it yields CASSVTGTAQETQYF.